The 22 T cell receptor beta chains below were found in one sample sequenced in a study of beta chain features in type 1 diabetes. The authors reverse transcribed all of the isolated RNA, so sequencing captured expressed TCRB transcripts. Measured with immunoSEQ multiplex PCR; TCRdb has only the in-frame clones, and not every one. The sample includes about 620,000 clones, roughly 16% of them seen just once. Sequencing was carried out using naive CD4+ T cells from blood. These receptors were obtained from a man aged 18 to 30 in good health.

This rearrangement joins TRBV5-1 to TRBJ2-7, with D unclear. The CDR3 runs to 13 residues. Trimming cost V 1 base and J 0 bases, with 5 bases left between them. Germline values: CDR1 SGHRS, CDR2 YFSETQ. The CDR3 sequence: CASSLLSSYEQYF. The CDR3 region has the DNA TGCGCCAGCAGCTTGTTGAGCTCCTACGAGCAGTACTTC. Filled out from reference TRBV5-1 and TRBJ2-7, the complete variable domain reads KAGVTQTPRYLIKTRGQQVTLSCSPISGHRSVSWYQQTPGQGLQFLFEYFSETQRNKGNFPGRFSGRQFSNSRSEMNVSTLELGDSALYLCASSLLSSYEQYFGPGTRLTVT.

This clone was seen a few times. The sample contains more than one DNA sequence encoding this CDR3. This sequence joins TRBV5-1 and TRBJ1-1; the D is unclear. Per germline, CDR1 SGHRS and CDR2 YFSETQ. This CDR3 is 13 amino acids long. V lost 1 base and J 1 base, leaving 5 bases between the germline ends. CDR3 DNA sequence: TGCGCCAGCAGCTTGCAAGAGAACACTGAAGCTTTCTTT. This translates into CASSLQENTEAFF.

This chain joins TRBV4-1 and TRBJ2-3; 7 nucleotides match TRBD2. The CDR3 runs 16 residues. Germline V gene data show CDR1 as MGHRA and CDR2 as YSYEKL. The V gene end was trimmed by 1 base and the J gene end by 3 bases; junction bases not matched to a gene: 7. The CDR3 DNA sequence: TGCGCCAGCAGCCAAGTCGACCTACTAGCGACAGATACGCAGTATTTT. It yields the protein CASSQVDLLATDTQYF.

The sample holds a few counts of this clone. The V call is TRBV20-1, the J call TRBJ2-3; D is undetermined. The CDR3 sequence is 10 residues long. Trimming took 5 bases from V and 2 from J, leaving 2 bases between them. Per germline, CDR1 DFQATT and CDR2 SNEGSKA (reference sequence). The CDR3: CSAVTDTQYF. The CDR3 DNA is TGCAGTGCTGTCACAGATACGCAGTATTTT.

This clone showed up just a few times. The chain couples TRBV2 to TRBJ1-4; TRBD1 might be the D (5 bases). CDR3 length: 14 amino acids. V was pared by 6 bases and J by 7 bases, with 15 bases between. Germline-derived CDR1 and CDR2 are SNHLY and FYNNEI. The DNA of the CDR3 is TGTGCCAGCAGGACGGGGCTTCAGGGTGAAAAACTGTTTTTT. Translating it yields CASRTGLQGEKLFF.

The chain couples TRBV5-4 to TRBJ2-7, with TRBD2 as a possible D gene (7 bases). This CDR3 comprises 17 residues. Germline CDR1 is SGHNT and CDR2 is YYREEE (reference sequence). V was cut by 1 base and J by 2 bases, with 19 bases left in between. The CDR3 loop is CASSLYRGGGPTYEQYF. The CDR3 nucleotides read TGTGCCAGCAGCTTGTATAGGGGGGGCGGACCAACCTACGAGCAGTACTTC.

The V gene is TRBV29-1, the J gene TRBJ2-3; tentatively, D is TRBD2 (5 bases). Germline CDR1 is SQVTM and CDR2 is ANQGSEA. The V end lost 8 bases, the J end lost 5 bases, and 11 bases lay between the germline ends. The CDR3 extends over 11 amino acids. The CDR3, as DNA: TGCAGCCTGGATCGGGGAGATACGCAGTATTTT. This gives the protein CSLDRGDTQYF.

This clone occurred a few times. The rearrangement uses TRBV5-1 and TRBJ2-2; D not certain. The length of the CDR3 is 15 residues. Germline V gene data show CDR1 as SGHRS and CDR2 as YFSETQ. With 0 bases removed from V and 5 bases from J, the gap between germline ends came to 11 bases. The CDR3 spells CASSLAAGYTGELFF. The CDR3 DNA reads as TGCGCCAGCAGCTTGGCGGCTGGGTATACCGGGGAGCTGTTTTTT.

This clone was counted between two and nine times. The chain carries TRBV5-4 and TRBJ2-6; TRBD1 is a possible D gene (5 bases). CDR3 length: 17 residues. The germline gives CDR1 SGHNT, CDR2 YYREEE (reference sequence). Between the trimmed V and J ends, which lost 6 bases and 0 bases, there was a span of 16 bases. CDR3 DNA: TGTGCCAGCAAGTGGACAAGGGCTAGCTCTGGGGCCAACGTCCTGACTTTC. Translating gives CASKWTRASSGANVLTF.

This clone was picked up a small number of times. The V and J genes are TRBV11-1 and TRBJ1-5; D may be TRBD1 (6 bases). The germline V and J ends were trimmed by 6 bases and 7 bases, with 10 bases remaining between them. The CDR3 runs 12 residues. Germline V gene sequence: CDR1 SGHAT, CDR2 FQDESV (reference sequence). The CDR3 nucleotides read TGTGCCAGCAGTAAGGACAGACAGCCCCAGCATTTT. It encodes CASSKDRQPQHF. Drawing the rest from reference TRBV11-1 and TRBJ1-5, the complete variable domain is EAEVAQSPRYKITEKSQAVAFWCDPISGHATLYWYRQILGQGPELLVQFQDESVVDDSQLPKDRFSAERLKGVDSTLKIQPAELGDSAMYLCASSKDRQPQHFGDGTRLSIL.

This clone has more than one count but fewer than ten. The rearrangement joins TRBV18 to TRBJ2-7; 9 bases fit TRBD1. CDR3 length: 14 residues. Germline V gives CDR1 KGHSH, CDR2 LQKENI. V trimming: 4 bases; J trimming: 0 bases; junction bases outside the gene matches: 1. CDR3 loop: CASSLDRGSYEQYF. The CDR3 DNA reads as TGTGCCAGCTCACTGGACAGGGGCTCCTACGAGCAGTACTTC.

The chain couples TRBV10-3 to TRBJ1-3; D uncertain. V was shortened by 6 bases and J by 4 bases, with 7 bases between the two germline ends. The length of the CDR3 is 12 residues. Germline V gives CDR1 ENHRY, CDR2 SYGVKD. Here the CDR3 reads CAIRNPGNTIYF. CDR3 DNA sequence: TGTGCCATCAGGAATCCGGGAAACACCATATATTTT.

This clone occurred a few times. The chain joins TRBV7-2 to TRBJ1-1; tentative D call: TRBD1 (5 bases). Trimming removed 5 bases from V and 4 bases from J, with 11 bases in between. This CDR3 has 13 residues. The germline CDR1 and CDR2 sequences are SGHTA and FQGNSA. The CDR3 region is CASSVDQGTEAFF. CDR3 DNA sequence: TGTGCCAGCAGCGTCGATCAGGGCACTGAAGCTTTCTTT.

This clone came up a few times. The V call is TRBV19, the J call TRBJ2-3; D possibly corresponds to TRBD1 (5 bases). The CDR3 loop spans 15 amino acids. Trimming took 1 base from V and 2 from J, leaving 10 bases between them. CDR1 and CDR2 (germline): LNHDA, SQIVND (reference sequence). CDR3 bases: TGTGCCAGTAGTATAGCCGCCAGGGCCACAGATACGCAGTATTTT. It yields the protein CASSIAARATDTQYF.

This clone showed up just a few times. The chain is built from TRBV18 and TRBJ1-1, with 8 bases fitting TRBD1. V was pared by 6 bases and J by 1 base, with 4 bases of the junction left unmatched. CDR1 is KGHSH, CDR2 LQKENI, per germline. The CDR3 is 14 amino acids. CDR3 DNA sequence: TGTGCCAGCTCCCAGGACAGGGCGAACACTGAAGCTTTCTTT. This sequence encodes CASSQDRANTEAFF. Full variable domain (outside the CDR3, taken from reference TRBV18 and TRBJ1-1): NAGVMQNPRHLVRRRGQEARLRCSPMKGHSHVYWYRQLPEEGLKFMVYLQKENIIDESGMPKERFSAEFPKEGPSILRIQQVVRGDSAAYFCASSQDRANTEAFFGQGTRLTVV.

This clone has only a few counts. The chain employs TRBV28 and TRBJ2-5; 8 bases align to TRBD1. The V segment lost 6 bases and the J segment 5 bases; nucleotides outside the gene matches: 11. The CDR3 sequence is 15 residues long. CDR1 and CDR2 from the germline V gene are MDHEN and SYDVKM. The CDR3 protein is CASRSQGAVMETQYF. In DNA, the CDR3 is TGTGCCAGCAGATCTCAGGGGGCGGTAATGGAGACCCAGTACTTC.

This clone came up a few times. The V gene is TRBV30, the J gene TRBJ1-1; no reliable D call. The CDR3 runs 13 residues. Germline loops: CDR1 GTSNPN, CDR2 SVGIG (reference sequence). Trimming removed 7 bases from V and 0 bases from J, with 12 bases in between. As DNA, the CDR3 is TGTGCCTCCCCCGCGGGGATGAACACTGAAGCTTTCTTT. Amino acid sequence: CASPAGMNTEAFF.

This clone was counted between two and nine times. The CDR3 loop reads CASSLVGGGQTDTQYF. The CDR3 DNA reads as TGTGCCAGCAGCTTAGTCGGCGGGGGCCAGACCGATACGCAGTATTTT. The rearrangement joins TRBV7-2 to TRBJ2-3; the D gene is possibly TRBD2 (7 bases). V was cut by 1 base and J by 6 bases, with 17 bases left in between. The CDR3 runs 16 residues. Per the germline V gene, CDR1 is SGHTA and CDR2 is FQGNSA.

The count of this clone is one. V gene TRBV9 combines with J gene TRBJ1-2; D may be TRBD1 (5 bases). Trimming took 3 bases from V and 4 from J, leaving 10 bases between them. This CDR3 has 13 residues. Germline V gene sequence: CDR1 SGDLS, CDR2 YYNGEE. The CDR3, as DNA: TGTGCCAGCAGCGCGGACATCTCCTATGGCTACACCTTC. It encodes CASSADISYGYTF.

V is TRBV5-4 and J is TRBJ2-2; D gene ambiguous. The V end was cut by 4 bases, the J end by 6 bases, with 13 bases between. Germline-derived CDR1 and CDR2 are SGHNT and YYREEE (reference sequence). The CDR3 is made up of 14 amino acids. The CDR3 is CASSPRGVSGELFF. DNA for the CDR3: TGTGCCAGCAGCCCCCGCGGTGTGTCCGGGGAGCTGTTTTTT.

This clone was found a few times. The gene calls are TRBV19 and TRBJ1-5; D might be TRBD1 (5 bases). The CDR3 runs to 14 residues. V was shortened by 10 bases and J by 0 bases, with 13 bases between the two germline ends. Per the germline V gene, CDR1 is LNHDA and CDR2 is SQIVND (reference sequence). The CDR3 loop reads CATRGGYSNQPQHF. The CDR3 coding sequence is TGTGCCACCCGGGGGGGGTATAGCAATCAGCCCCAGCATTTT.

The chain combines TRBV5-1 with TRBJ2-5; 10 positions agree with TRBD2. With 4 bases clipped from V and 5 bases from J, the junction kept 8 bases outside the gene matches. CDR1 SGHRS and CDR2 YFSETQ come from the germline V gene. CDR3 size: 15 residues. The CDR3 protein is CASSAASGSRETQYF. CDR3 in DNA: TGCGCCAGCAGCGCGGCTAGCGGGAGTCGGGAGACCCAGTACTTC.